This is a list of T cell receptor beta chains from one sample in a study of cytomegalovirus exposure and HLA in healthy donors. Sequenced by immunoSEQ multiplex PCR; TCRdb stores in-frame clones only, minus some. The table shows roughly 150,000 clones, with approximately 73% occurring only once. The specimen was PBMCs. The origin of the receptors is a man aged 30 to 39 in good health and CMV-seropositive. Each CDR3 is given with its conserved first and last residue. Fields, in order: J gene, D gene, clone size, V gene, CDR3 length, CDR3 protein. The D gene is left open where the match is weak. Only some rows state a clone size, as once, few, many or a class for expanded clones.

>TRBJ2-5|NA|NA|TRBV19|13
CASTSAGQATQYF
>TRBJ2-7|NA|NA|TRBV11-1|14
CASSFLGGSNEQYF
>TRBJ2-3|TRBD2|NA|TRBV28|15
CASSRMLAGTDTQYF
>TRBJ1-5|NA|few|TRBV5-6|14
CASAAFYSNQPQHF
>TRBJ2-5|NA|few|TRBV6-5|14
CASSGVEDQETQYF
>TRBJ2-3|NA|NA|TRBV29-1|14
CSVTGQLFVDTQYF
>TRBJ2-1|NA|NA|TRBV18|13
CASSAGQDNEQFF
>TRBJ1-1|NA|few|TRBV6-5|15
CASSYHISGATEAFF
>TRBJ1-4|TRBD1|NA|TRBV19|16
CASSPFAGGVDEKLFF
>TRBJ2-7|NA|NA|TRBV12-5|12
CASMEGFYEQYF
>TRBJ1-5|NA|NA|TRBV19|14
CASRGLDRNQPQHF
>TRBJ2-7|TRBD2|NA|TRBV7-6|18
CASSTAPPLLAGVEEQYF
>TRBJ1-2|NA|NA|TRBV10-3|12
CAIKDSNYGYTF
>TRBJ2-5|NA|NA|TRBV7-9|15
CASSLGWTIQETQYF
>TRBJ2-1|TRBD2|NA|TRBV5-6|18
CASSLDARREPYVHEQFF
>TRBJ2-7|NA|NA|TRBV18|16
CASSPPRPGFSYEQYF
>TRBJ2-7|TRBD1|NA|TRBV6-5|15
CASRNKGQGWREQYF
>TRBJ1-5|NA|NA|TRBV18|15
CASSPVTGTDQPQHF
>TRBJ2-7|NA|NA|TRBV6-5|14
CASRSRGWTYEQYF
>TRBJ2-7|NA|NA|TRBV11-2|12
CASSFQGYEQYF
>TRBJ2-2|TRBD1|NA|TRBV2|14
CASRPGTVNGELFF
>TRBJ1-4|TRBD1|few|TRBV5-5|16
CASSSTGQGAGEKLFF
>TRBJ2-4|NA|NA|TRBV19|11
CATLTGFNQYF
>TRBJ1-2|NA|NA|TRBV2|17
CASSEGVRADPNYGYTF
>TRBJ2-2|TRBD2|few|TRBV6-1|17
CASSVTSGAPNTGELFF
>TRBJ1-1|NA|NA|TRBV29-1|13
CSVEGTLNTEAFF
>TRBJ2-4|NA|NA|TRBV25-1|13
CASSEFSQEGQYF
>TRBJ1-1|TRBD1|NA|TRBV30|13
CAWSRGGETEAFF
>TRBJ1-1|NA|NA|TRBV6-5|15
CASSYSWTTNTEAFF
>TRBJ1-1|TRBD1|few|TRBV28|14
CASSQYRGTTEAFF
>TRBJ1-2|NA|NA|TRBV9|16
CASSVSLLAPNYGYTF
>TRBJ2-2|NA|NA|TRBV21-1|14
CASSNRTETGELFF
>TRBJ1-1|NA|NA|TRBV19|15
CASSLGHSTNTEAFF
>TRBJ2-2|TRBD2|NA|TRBV7-2|17
CASSSGLAGIGTGELFF
>TRBJ2-7|NA|NA|TRBV7-6|14
CASSLVTESYEQYF
>TRBJ2-6|TRBD2|NA|TRBV28|17
CASSLAGGLSGANVLTF
>TRBJ2-1|TRBD2|NA|TRBV13|16
CASSFGAGETSNEQFF
>TRBJ2-7|TRBD1|few|TRBV20-1|11
CSAMQGDEQYF
>TRBJ1-1|TRBD1|NA|TRBV5-1|15
CASSEWGQPSTEAFF
>TRBJ2-5|TRBD2|few|TRBV10-3|14
CAISAGLELETQYF
>TRBJ1-3|TRBD1|few|TRBV5-1|14
CASSFRGLGNTIYF
>TRBJ1-5|NA|NA|TRBV5-4|14
CASSLQGGDQPQHF
>TRBJ2-5|NA|few|TRBV2|14
CASSEDWTQETQYF
>TRBJ1-5|NA|once|TRBV9|19
CASSVAPDTPRFRNQPQHF
>TRBJ2-3|TRBD2|NA|TRBV2|18
CASRPPRNTRERRDTQYF
>TRBJ2-1|NA|NA|TRBV5-1|16
CASSLRSSGSYNEQFF
>TRBJ1-2|NA|NA|TRBV11-2|12
CASRGRNYGYTF
>TRBJ2-2|TRBD2|once|TRBV30|18
CAWSVLYRGRRYTGELFF
>TRBJ2-1|TRBD2|NA|TRBV27|15
CASSPGLASYNEQFF
>TRBJ2-1|NA|once|TRBV5-5|20
CASSLVGWTTPTSGYNEQFF